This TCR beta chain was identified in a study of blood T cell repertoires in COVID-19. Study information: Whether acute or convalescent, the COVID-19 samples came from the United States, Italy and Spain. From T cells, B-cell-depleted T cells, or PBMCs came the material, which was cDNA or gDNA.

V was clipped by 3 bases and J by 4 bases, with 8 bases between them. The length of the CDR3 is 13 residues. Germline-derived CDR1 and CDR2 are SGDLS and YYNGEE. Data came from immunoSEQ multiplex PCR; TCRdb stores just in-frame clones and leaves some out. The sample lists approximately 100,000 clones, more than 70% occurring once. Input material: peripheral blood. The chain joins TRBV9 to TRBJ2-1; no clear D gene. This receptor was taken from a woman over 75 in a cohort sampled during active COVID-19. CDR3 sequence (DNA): TGTGCCAGCAGCGAACAGCTTTACAATGAGCAGTTCTTC. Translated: CASSEQLYNEQFF. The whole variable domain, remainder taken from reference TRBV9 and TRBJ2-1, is DSGVTQTPKHLITATGQRVTLRCSPRSGDLSVYWYQQSLDQGLQFLIQYYNGEERAKGNILERFSAQQFPDLHSELNLSSLELGDSALYFCASSEQLYNEQFFGPGTRLTVL.